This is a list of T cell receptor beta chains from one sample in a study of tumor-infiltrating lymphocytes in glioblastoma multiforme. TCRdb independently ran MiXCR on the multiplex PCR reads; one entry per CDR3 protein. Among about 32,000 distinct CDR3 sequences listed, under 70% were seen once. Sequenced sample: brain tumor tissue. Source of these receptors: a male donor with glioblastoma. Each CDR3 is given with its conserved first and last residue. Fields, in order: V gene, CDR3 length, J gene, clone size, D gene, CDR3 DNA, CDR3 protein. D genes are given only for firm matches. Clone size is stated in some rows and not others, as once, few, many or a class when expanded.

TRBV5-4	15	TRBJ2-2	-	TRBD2	TGTGCCAGCAGCCCCGCGGGGGGCAGGGCCAGAGAGCTGTTTTTT	CASSPAGGRARELFF
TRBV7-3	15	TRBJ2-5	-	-	TGTGCCAGCAGCCCAGCCGGGACGGATGGCGAGACCCAGTACTTC	CASSPAGTDGETQYF
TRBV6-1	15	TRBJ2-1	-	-	TGTGCCAGCAGCTTACTATCCCGCACGAGTGACGAGCAGTTCTTC	CASSLLSRTSDEQFF
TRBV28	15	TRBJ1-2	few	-	TGTGCCAGCAGGGGAGGGGGGGCAGCTAACTATGGCTACACCTTC	CASRGGGAANYGYTF
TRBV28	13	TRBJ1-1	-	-	TGTGCCAGCAGTTTAGCGGATGTCACTGAAGCTTTCTTT	CASSLADVTEAFF
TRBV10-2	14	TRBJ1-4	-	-	TGCGCCAGCGCGACGACGGGGACTAATGAAAAACTGTTTTTT	CASATTGTNEKLFF
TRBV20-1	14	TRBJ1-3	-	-	TGCAGTGCTAGACCAGAAAGCTCTAGAAACACCATATATTTT	CSARPESSRNTIYF
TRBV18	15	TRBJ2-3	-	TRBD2	TGTGCCAGCTCACCAACTAGCGGTTACACAGATACGCAGTATTTT	CASSPTSGYTDTQYF
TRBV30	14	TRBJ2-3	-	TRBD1	TGTGCCTGGGGGGGACAGGAGGGCCCAGATACGCAGTATTTT	CAWGGQEGPDTQYF
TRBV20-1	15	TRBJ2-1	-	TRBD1	TGCAGTGCTAGAGTGGGACAGGGGGACGTCAATGAGCAGTTCTTC	CSARVGQGDVNEQFF
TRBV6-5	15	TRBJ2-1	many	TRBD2	TGTGCCAGCAGTTACGCAACTAGCGGGAGAAATGAGCAGTTCTTC	CASSYATSGRNEQFF
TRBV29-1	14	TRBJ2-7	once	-	TGCAGCGTCACCCCCGTCGGACATACCTACGAGCAGTATTTC	CSVTPVGHTYEQYF
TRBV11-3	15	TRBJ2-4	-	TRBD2	TGTGCCAGCAGTTCGGGACTAGCGGGAACGGATGAGCAGTACTTC	CASSSGLAGTDEQYF
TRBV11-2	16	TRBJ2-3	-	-	TGTGCCAGCAGCTTAGATCCCCTGAACCCCGGGGATACGCAGTATTTT	CASSLDPLNPGDTQYF
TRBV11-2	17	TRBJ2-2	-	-	TGTGCCAGCAGCGCCCAGGGAGGAGACTTGAGGACCGGGGAGCTGTTTTTT	CASSAQGGDLRTGELFF
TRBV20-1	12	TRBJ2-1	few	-	TGCAGTGTGGGCTACCTATCCAATGAGCAGTTCTTC	CSVGYLSNEQFF
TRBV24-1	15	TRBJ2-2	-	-	TGTGCCACCGAATCTAAGGAGGGACCCTCCGGGGAGCTGTTTTTT	CATESKEGPSGELFF
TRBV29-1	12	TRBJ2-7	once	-	TGCAGCGTTGATGGGGATAGCGACGAGCAGTACTTC	CSVDGDSDEQYF
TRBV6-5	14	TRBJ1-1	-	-	TGTGCCAGCAGTTATGAGGGACGGAACACTGAAGCTTTCTTT	CASSYEGRNTEAFF
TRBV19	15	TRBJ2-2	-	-	TGTGCCAGTAGTATAGTTAGACGGAACACCGGGGAGCTGTTTTTT	CASSIVRRNTGELFF
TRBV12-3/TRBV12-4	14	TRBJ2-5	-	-	TGTGCCAGCAGACGAGCAGGGTTCCAAGAGACCCAGTACTTC	CASRRAGFQETQYF
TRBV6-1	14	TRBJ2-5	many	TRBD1	TGTGCCAGCAGACCCGACAGGGGAAGGGAGACCCAGTACTTC	CASRPDRGRETQYF
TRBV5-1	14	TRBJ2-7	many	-	TGCGCCAGCAGATTCGCAGGGGACCCCTACGAGCAGTACTTC	CASRFAGDPYEQYF
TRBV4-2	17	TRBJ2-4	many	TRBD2	TGTGCCAGCAGCCAAGACTGGATTCGCGGGAGTCAAAACATTCAGTACTTC	CASSQDWIRGSQNIQYF
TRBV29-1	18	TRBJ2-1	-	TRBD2	TGCAGCGTTGAGGCGAGTAGCGGGTTTGACAGCTCCTACAATGAGCAGTTCTTC	CSVEASSGFDSSYNEQFF
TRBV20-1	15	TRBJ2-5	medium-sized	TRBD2	TGCAGTGCTAGAGATGGGCGGGAGGTTCAAGAGACCCAGTACTTC	CSARDGREVQETQYF
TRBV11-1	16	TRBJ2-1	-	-	TGTGCCAGCAGCTTAGGCGGGTCTTCTCGGGTCAATGAGCAGTTCTTC	CASSLGGSSRVNEQFF
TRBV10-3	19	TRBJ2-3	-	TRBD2	TGTGCCATATGGACTGCCCCGGGACTAGCGGGAGGGCTCCCAGATACGCAGTATTTT	CAIWTAPGLAGGLPDTQYF
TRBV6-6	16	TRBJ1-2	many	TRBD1	TGTGCCAGCAGTTACTCGGGACAGACTGAATACTATGGCTACACCTTC	CASSYSGQTEYYGYTF
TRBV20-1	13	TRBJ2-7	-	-	TGCGGTGCTAGCACGGAACCACCGGACGAGCAGTGCTTC	CGASTEPPDEQCF
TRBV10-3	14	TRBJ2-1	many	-	TGTGCCATCAGTGTTGGGGGAGCCGGATGGGAGCAGTTCTTC	CAISVGGAGWEQFF
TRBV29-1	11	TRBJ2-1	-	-	TGCAGCGTTGGAGGGAACAATGAGCAGTTCTTC	CSVGGNNEQFF
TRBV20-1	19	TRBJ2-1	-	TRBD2	TGCAGTGCTGGAGACAGAGGGGAACTAGCGGGAGGGCCGATCAATGAGCAGTTCTTC	CSAGDRGELAGGPINEQFF
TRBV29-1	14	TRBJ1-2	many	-	TGCAGCGTCTTAACGCGGGGCAGATCCTATGGCTACACCTTC	CSVLTRGRSYGYTF
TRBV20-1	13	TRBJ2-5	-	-	TGCAGTGTTCCCCGACAGCCCCAAGAGACCCAGTGCTTC	CSVPRQPQETQCF
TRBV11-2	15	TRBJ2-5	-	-	TGTGCCAGCAGCTTAGCGATAGGTCGAGAAGAGACCCAGTACTTC	CASSLAIGREETQYF
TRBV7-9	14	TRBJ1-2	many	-	TGTGCCAGCCATCGGGGAGGGCTCGACTATGGCTACACCTTC	CASHRGGLDYGYTF
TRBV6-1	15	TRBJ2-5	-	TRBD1	TGTGCCAGTAAAGGCGGCAGGGGGTACCAAGTGACCCAGTACTTC	CASKGGRGYQVTQYF
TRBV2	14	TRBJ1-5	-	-	TGTGCCAGCAGTGTGATGATTACAGGCTCGACCCAGCATTTT	CASSVMITGSTQHF
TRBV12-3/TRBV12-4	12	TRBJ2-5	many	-	TGTGCCAGCAGTTTCCCCCAAGAGACCCAGTACTTC	CASSFPQETQYF
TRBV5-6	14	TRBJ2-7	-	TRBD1	TGTTCCAGCAGCTTGGCAGGGGGCGGCTACGAGCGGTACTTC	CSSSLAGGGYERYF
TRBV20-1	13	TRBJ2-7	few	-	TGCAGTGCTAGTCAGCCCTCGCGTCACGAGCAGTACTTC	CSASQPSRHEQYF
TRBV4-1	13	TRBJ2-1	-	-	TGTGCCAGCGGCCAACTAGGGGGTTTTGAGCAGTTCTTC	CASGQLGGFEQFF
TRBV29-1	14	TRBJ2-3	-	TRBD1	TGCAGCGCTCATGGGACAGGGGTATCAGATACGCAATATTTT	CSAHGTGVSDTQYF
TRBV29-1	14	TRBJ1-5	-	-	TGCAGTGTTGAACTAAGGGGGATTGGTCAGCCCCAGCATTTT	CSVELRGIGQPQHF
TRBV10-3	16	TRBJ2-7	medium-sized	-	TGTGCCATCAGTGTAGATGGGACAATTAGCTCCTACGAGCAGTACTTC	CAISVDGTISSYEQYF
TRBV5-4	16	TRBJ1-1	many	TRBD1	TGTGCCAGCAGCTTGGAAATACAGGGGCCGCAGGCTGAAGCTTTCTTT	CASSLEIQGPQAEAFF
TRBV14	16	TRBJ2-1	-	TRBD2	TGTGTCAGCAGCGCCCACGGACTAGCGGGGATCGGCGGGCAGTTCTTC	CVSSAHGLAGIGGQFF
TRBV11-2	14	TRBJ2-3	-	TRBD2	TGTGCCAGCAGCTCAGCGGGAGCCGCAGATACACAGTATTTT	CASSSAGAADTQYF
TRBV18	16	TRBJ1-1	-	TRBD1	TGTGCCAGCTCACCGGGGACAGGATTCATGAACACTGAAGCTTTCTTT	CASSPGTGFMNTEAFF
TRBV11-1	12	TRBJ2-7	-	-	TGTGCCAGCAGCGGGCAGGGGCGCAAACAGTACTTC	CASSGQGRKQYF
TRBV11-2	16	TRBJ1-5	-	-	TGTGCCAGCAGCTCCGGGACTCTTGTTGGGGGTGAGCCCCAGCATTTT	CASSSGTLVGGEPQHF
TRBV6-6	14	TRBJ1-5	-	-	TGTGCCAGCATTTCTCAGGCGAGAGCTCAGCCTCAGCATTTT	CASISQARAQPQHF
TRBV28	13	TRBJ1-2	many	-	TGTGCCAGCAGTCAAGGACAAAGCTATGGCTACACCTTC	CASSQGQSYGYTF
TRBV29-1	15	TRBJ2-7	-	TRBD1	TGCAGCGTAAGGGACAGGGCTGGGAACTCCTACGAGCAGTACTTC	CSVRDRAGNSYEQYF
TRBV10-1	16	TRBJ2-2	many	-	TGCGCCAGCAGTGAGTTTGGAGGGGCCGGCGCCGGGGAGCTGTTTTTT	CASSEFGGAGAGELFF
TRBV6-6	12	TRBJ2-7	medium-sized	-	TGTGCCAGCAGTTACACTTACTACGAGCAGTACTTC	CASSYTYYEQYF